The sequence of this T cell receptor beta chain was determined in a study of blood T cell repertoires in COVID-19. Study details: COVID-19 samples from acute and convalescent phases originated in the United States, Italy and Spain. PBMCs, B-cell-depleted T cells, or T cells provided the cDNA or gDNA that made up the material.

The CDR3 is made up of 18 amino acids. Germline CDR1 SGHVS, CDR2 FQNEAQ. Trimming at V came to 0 bases and at J to 0 bases, leaving 8 bases not matched to a gene. As processed by the authors: For nucleated cells, counts were estimated from reference gene primer amplification. Data came from immunoSEQ multiplex PCR; TCRdb stores just in-frame clones and leaves some out. V and J calls and clone size come straight from that table; D and trimming were deduced from the DNA. This table holds over 200,000 clones, roughly 91% found once. The chain couples TRBV7-8 to TRBJ2-1; 7 nucleotides line up with TRBD2. Sequencing input: peripheral blood. This receptor was identified in a woman in her thirties or forties who had recovered from COVID-19. The CDR3 coding sequence is TGTGCCAGCAGCTTAGCGCCCCCCGGGAGGAGCTCCTACAATGAGCAGTTCTTC. As protein: CASSLAPPGRSSYNEQFF.